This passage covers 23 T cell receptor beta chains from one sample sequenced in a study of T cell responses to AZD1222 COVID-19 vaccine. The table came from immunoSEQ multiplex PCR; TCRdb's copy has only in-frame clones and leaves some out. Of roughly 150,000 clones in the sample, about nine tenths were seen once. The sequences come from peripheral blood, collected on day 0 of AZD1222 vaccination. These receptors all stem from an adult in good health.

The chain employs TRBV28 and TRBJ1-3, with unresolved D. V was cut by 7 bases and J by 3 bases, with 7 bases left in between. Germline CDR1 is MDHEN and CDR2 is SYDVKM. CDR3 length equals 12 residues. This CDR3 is CASTFRGNTIYF. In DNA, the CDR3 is TGTGCCAGCACCTTTCGTGGAAACACCATATATTTT.

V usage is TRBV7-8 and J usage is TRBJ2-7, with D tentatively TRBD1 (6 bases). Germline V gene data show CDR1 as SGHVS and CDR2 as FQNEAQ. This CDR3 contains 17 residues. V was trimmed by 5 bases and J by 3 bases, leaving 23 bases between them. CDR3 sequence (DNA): TGTGCCAGCAGCCAAGACAGGATCTACTCCCCCTTCTACGAGCAGTACTTC. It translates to CASSQDRIYSPFYEQYF.

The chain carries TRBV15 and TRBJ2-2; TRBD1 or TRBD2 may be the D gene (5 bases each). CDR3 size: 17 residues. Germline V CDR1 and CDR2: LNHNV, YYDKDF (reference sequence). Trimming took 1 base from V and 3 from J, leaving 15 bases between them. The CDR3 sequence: CATSRVPGRFDTGELFF. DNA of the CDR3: TGTGCCACCAGCAGAGTGCCGGGACGCTTTGACACCGGGGAGCTGTTTTTT.

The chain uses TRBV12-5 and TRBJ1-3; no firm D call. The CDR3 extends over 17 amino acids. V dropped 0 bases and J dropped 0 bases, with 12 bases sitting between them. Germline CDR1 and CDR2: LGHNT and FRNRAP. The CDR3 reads CASGLVLDGRSGNTIYF. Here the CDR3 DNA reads TGTGCTAGTGGTTTGGTACTGGACGGCCGCTCTGGAAACACCATATATTTT.

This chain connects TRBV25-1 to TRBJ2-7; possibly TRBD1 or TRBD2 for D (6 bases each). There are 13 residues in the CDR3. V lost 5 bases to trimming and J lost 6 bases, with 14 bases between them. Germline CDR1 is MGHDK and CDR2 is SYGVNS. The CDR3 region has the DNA TGTGCCAGCAGTCCCAGGGGAGGAACCGAGCAGTACTTC. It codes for CASSPRGGTEQYF.

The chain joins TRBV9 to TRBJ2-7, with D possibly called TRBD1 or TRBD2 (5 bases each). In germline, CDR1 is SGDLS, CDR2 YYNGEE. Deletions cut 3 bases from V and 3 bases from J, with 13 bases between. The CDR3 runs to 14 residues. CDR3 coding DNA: TGTGCCAGCAGCGCCGGGGCCTTCGGCTACGAGCAGTACTTC. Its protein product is CASSAGAFGYEQYF.

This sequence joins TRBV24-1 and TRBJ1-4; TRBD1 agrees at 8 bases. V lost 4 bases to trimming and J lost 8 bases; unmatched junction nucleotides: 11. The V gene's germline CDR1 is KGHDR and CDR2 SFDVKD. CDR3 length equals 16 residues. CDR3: CATSDSDRALGEKLFF. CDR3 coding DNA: TGTGCCACCAGTGACTCGGACAGGGCGTTAGGCGAAAAACTGTTTTTT.

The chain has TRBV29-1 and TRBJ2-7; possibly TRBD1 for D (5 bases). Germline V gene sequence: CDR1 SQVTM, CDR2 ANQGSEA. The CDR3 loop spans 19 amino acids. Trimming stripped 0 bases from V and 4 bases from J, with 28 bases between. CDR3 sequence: CSVEEVQDFNSLIAYEQYF. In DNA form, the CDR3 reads TGCAGCGTTGAAGAAGTACAGGATTTTAACAGCTTAATTGCTTACGAGCAGTACTTC.

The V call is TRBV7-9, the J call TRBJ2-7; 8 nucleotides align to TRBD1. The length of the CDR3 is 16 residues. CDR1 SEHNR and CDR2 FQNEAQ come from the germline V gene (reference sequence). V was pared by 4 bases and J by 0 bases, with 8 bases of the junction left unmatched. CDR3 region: CASSSIWTGSSYEQYF. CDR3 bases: TGTGCCAGCAGCTCCATTTGGACAGGGAGCTCCTACGAGCAGTACTTC. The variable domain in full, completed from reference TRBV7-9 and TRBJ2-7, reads DTGVSQNPRHKITKRGQNVTFRCDPISEHNRLYWYRQTLGQGPEFLTYFQNEAQLEKSRLLSDRFSAERPKGSFSTLEIQRTEQGDSAMYLCASSSIWTGSSYEQYFGPGTRLTVT.

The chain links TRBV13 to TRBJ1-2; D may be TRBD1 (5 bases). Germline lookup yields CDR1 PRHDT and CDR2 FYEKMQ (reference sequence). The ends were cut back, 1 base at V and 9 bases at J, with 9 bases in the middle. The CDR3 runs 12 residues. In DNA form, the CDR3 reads TGTGCCAGCAGCTTAGTCCAGGACAGCTACACCTTC. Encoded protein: CASSLVQDSYTF.

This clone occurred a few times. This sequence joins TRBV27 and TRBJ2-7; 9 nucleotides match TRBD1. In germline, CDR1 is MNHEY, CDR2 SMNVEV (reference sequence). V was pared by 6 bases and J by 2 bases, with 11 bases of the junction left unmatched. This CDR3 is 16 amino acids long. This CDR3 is CASSPNRGLGAYEQYF. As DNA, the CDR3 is TGTGCCAGCAGCCCGAACAGGGGGCTTGGGGCCTACGAGCAGTACTTC.

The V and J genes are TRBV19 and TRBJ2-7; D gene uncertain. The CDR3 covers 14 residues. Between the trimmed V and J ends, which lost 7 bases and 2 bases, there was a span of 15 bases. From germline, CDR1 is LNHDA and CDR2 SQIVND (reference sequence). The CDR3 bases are TGTGCCAGTACCACGGGCGGCCCCCCCTACGAGCAGTACTTC. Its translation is CASTTGGPPYEQYF. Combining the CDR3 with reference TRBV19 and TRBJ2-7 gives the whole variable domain DGGITQSPKYLFRKEGQNVTLSCEQNLNHDAMYWYRQDPGQGLRLIYYSQIVNDFQKGDIAEGYSVSREKKESFPLTVTSAQKNPTAFYLCASTTGGPPYEQYFGPGTRLTVT.

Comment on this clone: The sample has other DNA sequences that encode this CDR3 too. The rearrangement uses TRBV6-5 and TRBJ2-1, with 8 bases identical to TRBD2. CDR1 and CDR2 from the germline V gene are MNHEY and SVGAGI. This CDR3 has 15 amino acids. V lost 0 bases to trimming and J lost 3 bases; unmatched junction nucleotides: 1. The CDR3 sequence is CASSYSAGGYNEQFF. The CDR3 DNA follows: TGTGCCAGCAGTTACTCTGCGGGGGGCTACAATGAGCAGTTCTTC.

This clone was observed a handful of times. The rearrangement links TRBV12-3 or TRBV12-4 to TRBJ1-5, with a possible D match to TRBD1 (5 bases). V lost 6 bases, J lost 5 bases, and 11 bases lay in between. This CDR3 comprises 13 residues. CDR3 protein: CASSRASDQPQHF. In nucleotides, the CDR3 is TGTGCCAGCAGCAGGGCGTCTGATCAGCCCCAGCATTTT.

CDR3 amino acids: CASSSQAEGPRHF. In DNA, the CDR3 is TGTGCCAGCAGCTCCCAGGCTGAGGGGCCTAGGCATTTT. The V gene is TRBV7-2, the J gene TRBJ1-5, with a tentative D call TRBD1 (5 bases). V dropped 4 bases and J dropped 15 bases, with 19 bases sitting between them. From germline, CDR1 is SGHTA and CDR2 FQGNSA. This CDR3 region has 13 residues.

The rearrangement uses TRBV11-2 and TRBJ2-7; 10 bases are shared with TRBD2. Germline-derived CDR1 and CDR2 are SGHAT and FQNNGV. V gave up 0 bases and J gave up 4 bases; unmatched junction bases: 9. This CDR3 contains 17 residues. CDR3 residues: CASSLDLGLAGEYEQYF. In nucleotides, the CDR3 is TGTGCCAGCAGCTTAGATCTCGGGCTAGCGGGAGAGTACGAGCAGTACTTC. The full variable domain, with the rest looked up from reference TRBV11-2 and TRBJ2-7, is EAGVAQSPRYKIIEKRQSVAFWCNPISGHATLYWYQQILGQGPKLLIQFQNNGVVDDSQLPKDRFSAERLKGVDSTLKIQPAKLEDSAVYLCASSLDLGLAGEYEQYFGPGTRLTVT.

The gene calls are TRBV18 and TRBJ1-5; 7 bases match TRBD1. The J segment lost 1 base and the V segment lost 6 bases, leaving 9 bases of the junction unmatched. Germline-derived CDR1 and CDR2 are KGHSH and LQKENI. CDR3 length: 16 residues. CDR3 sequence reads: CASSRSTGESNQPQHF. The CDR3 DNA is TGTGCCAGCTCGCGCTCTACAGGGGAAAGCAATCAGCCCCAGCATTTT.

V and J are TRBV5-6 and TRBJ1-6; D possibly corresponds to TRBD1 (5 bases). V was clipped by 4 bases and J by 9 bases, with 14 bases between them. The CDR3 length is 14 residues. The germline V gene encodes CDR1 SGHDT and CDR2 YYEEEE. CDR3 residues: CASSISGKGSPLHF. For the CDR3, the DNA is TGTGCCAGCAGCATTTCAGGGAAGGGTTCACCCCTCCACTTT.

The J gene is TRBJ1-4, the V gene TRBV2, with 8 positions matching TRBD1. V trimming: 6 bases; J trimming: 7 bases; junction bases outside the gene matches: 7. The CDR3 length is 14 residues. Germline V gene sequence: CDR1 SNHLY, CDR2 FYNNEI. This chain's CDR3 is CASRGQAMIEKLFF. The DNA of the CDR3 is TGTGCCAGCAGGGGACAGGCGATGATTGAAAAACTGTTTTTT. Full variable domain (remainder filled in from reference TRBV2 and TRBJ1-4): EPEVTQTPSHQVTQMGQEVILRCVPISNHLYFYWYRQILGQKVEFLVSFYNNEISEKSEIFDDQFSVERPDGSNFTLKIRSTKLEDSAMYFCASRGQAMIEKLFFGSGTQLSVL.

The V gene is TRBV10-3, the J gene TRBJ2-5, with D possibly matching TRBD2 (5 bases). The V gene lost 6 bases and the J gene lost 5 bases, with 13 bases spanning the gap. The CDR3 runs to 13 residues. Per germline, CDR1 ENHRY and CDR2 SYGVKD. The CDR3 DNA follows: TGTGCCATCAGGGGAGTACTTGGGGAGACCCAGTACTTC. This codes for CAIRGVLGETQYF.

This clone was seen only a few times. CDR3 amino acids: CASRVAGAYLGNEQFF. DNA for the CDR3: TGCGCCAGCAGGGTAGCGGGAGCCTACCTCGGCAATGAGCAGTTCTTC. This chain uses TRBV5-1 with TRBJ2-1; TRBD2 aligns across 9 bases. From germline, CDR1 is SGHRS and CDR2 YFSETQ. The V segment lost 5 bases and the J segment 6 bases; nucleotides outside the gene matches: 12. The CDR3 extends over 16 amino acids. Complete variable domain (other parts from reference TRBV5-1 and TRBJ2-1): KAGVTQTPRYLIKTRGQQVTLSCSPISGHRSVSWYQQTPGQGLQFLFEYFSETQRNKGNFPGRFSGRQFSNSRSEMNVSTLELGDSALYLCASRVAGAYLGNEQFFGPGTRLTVL.

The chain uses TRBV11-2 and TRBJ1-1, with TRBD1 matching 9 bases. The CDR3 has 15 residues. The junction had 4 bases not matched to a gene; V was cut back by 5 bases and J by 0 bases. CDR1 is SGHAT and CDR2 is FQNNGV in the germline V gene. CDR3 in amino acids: CASSGYRGLNTEAFF. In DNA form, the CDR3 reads TGTGCCAGCAGCGGATACAGGGGGCTGAACACTGAAGCTTTCTTT.

The CDR3 DNA follows: TGTGCCAGCAGTCTCTGGGGAAATCAGCCCCAGCATTTT. This codes for CASSLWGNQPQHF. The chain uses TRBV28 and TRBJ1-5; D not certain. The germline V gene has CDR1 MDHEN and CDR2 SYDVKM. The V gene lost 5 bases and the J gene lost 4 bases, with 9 bases spanning the gap. The CDR3 is 13 amino acids.